This TCR beta chain is from a study of early T cells in non-severe SARS-CoV-2 infection. Individual cDNA molecules received unique molecular identifiers. TCRdb re-called the 5' RACE reads through MiXCR, storing one row per CDR3 protein. Altogether fewer than 50,000 distinct CDR3 sequences are present, roughly 7% being singletons, with the ten largest covering 6.5% to 9.5%. V was clipped by 2 bases and J by 8 bases, with 9 bases between them. This CDR3 has 11 amino acids. Germline V lookup: CDR1 GTSNPN, CDR2 SVGIG (reference sequence). As concerns this clonotype: Its target is not known.

General study points: A preference for anti-spike CD8 responses marked VDJdb matching, which missed private and CD4 specificities.

The sequenced sample was whole blood. The V gene is TRBV30, the J gene TRBJ1-2; weak D call: TRBD1 (6 bases). The receptor comes from an adult who was a healthcare worker with PCR-confirmed SARS-CoV-2 infection or an uninfected control (not recorded which). CDR3 region: CAWSKGQGYTF. The CDR3 region has the DNA TGTGCCTGGAGTAAAGGACAGGGCTACACCTTC. Filled out from reference TRBV30 and TRBJ1-2, the complete variable domain reads SQTIHQWPATLVQPVGSPLSLECTVEGTSNPNLYWYRQAAGRGLQLLFYSVGIGQISSEVPQNLSASRPQDRQFILSSKKLLLSDSGFYLCAWSKGQGYTFGSGTRLTVV.